This T cell receptor beta chain was profiled in a study of graft-versus-host responses after intestinal transplantation. Across the whole study: Recipients had multivisceral, liver-intestinal, or isolated intestinal transplants. Anti-thymocyte globulin induction preceded two to four years of tacrolimus and steroid maintenance in all recipients. Study-wide points: GvH clones surfaced in recipient marrow, some emerging earlier in ileum or blood.

The V gene end was trimmed by 5 bases and the J gene end by 7 bases; junction bases not matched to a gene: 15. The CDR3 is 17 residues long. CDR1 is LNHDA, CDR2 SQIVND, per germline (reference sequence). Assay used: immunoSEQ multiplex PCR; TCRdb lists only in-frame clones, some missing. The sample lists 85,000 to 100,000 clones; 85% to 95% were seen once. Details on this clone: The antigen is unknown.

This TCR came from a human donor who was the organ donor for an intestinal transplant. The chain joins TRBV19 to TRBJ2-1, with 9 nucleotides matching TRBD2. Source: unstimulated CD8+ T cells sorted from spleen or lymph node cells, taken before transplant. The CDR3 DNA follows: TGTGCCAGTAGTCAACGGACTTATAGCGGGAGACATAATGAGCAGTTCTTC. It translates to CASSQRTYSGRHNEQFF.